The sequence of this T cell receptor (beta chain) was determined in a study of T-cell reconstitution after alpha-beta-depleted transplantation in children. A library of TCRbeta sequences, prepared with unique molecular identifiers, was generated. MiXCR, applied by TCRdb to the PCR reads, yields one record per CDR3 protein. The repertoire consists of a few hundred thousand distinct CDR3 sequences, with around 10% occurring once and the leading ten covering roughly a quarter. Regarding this clonotype: Antigen unknown.

Whole-study results and caveats: In patients about two months after transplant, alpha-beta T cells reportedly arose from several hundred expanded graft clones.

The CDR3 sequence is 15 residues long. Trimming cost V 4 bases and J 2 bases, with 15 bases left between them. Germline V lookup: CDR1 SGHNT, CDR2 YYREEE (reference sequence). The sequence was collected from a male patient under 10 years old who had a stem cell transplant for chronic granulomatous disease, so the T cells may come from the graft donor. The input for sequencing was peripheral blood, taken 180 days after TCRalphabeta/CD19-depleted stem cell transplant. The rearrangement joins TRBV5-4 to TRBJ1-1; D not certain. CDR3 loop: CASSPPRGLNTEAFF. The CDR3 DNA reads as TGTGCCAGCAGCCCCCCCAGAGGACTAAACACTGAAGCTTTCTTT. Full variable domain (rest looked up from reference TRBV5-4 and TRBJ1-1): ETGVTQSPTHLIKTRGQQVTLRCSSQSGHNTVSWYQQALGQGPQFIFQYYREEENGRGNFPPRFSGLQFPNYSSELNVNALELDDSALYLCASSPPRGLNTEAFFGQGTRLTVV.